The present entry profiles one TCR beta chain with its context. V was clipped by 4 bases and J by 8 bases, with 17 bases between them. This CDR3 region has 15 residues. In germline, CDR1 is MGHRA, CDR2 YSYEKL. The data derive from a study of control samples from healthy donors and cancer patients. Only in-frame clones appear in the TCRdb table, and some are missing; sequencing was by immunoSEQ multiplex PCR. The sample records under 85,000 clones, around 84% being singletons. The rearrangement links TRBV4-1 to TRBJ2-2, with D hard to call. The sequence was obtained from a woman aged 45-59 years with lung cancer. The sample consisted of PBMCs. In DNA form, the CDR3 reads TGCGCCAGCAGCCCCCAAAGTAGTGGGCGTGGGGAGCTGTTTTTT. Encoded protein: CASSPQSSGRGELFF.